This T cell receptor (beta chain) was documented in a study of beta chain features in type 1 diabetes. This clone turned up a few times. Its target is unknown. The CDR3 spans 11 residues. CDR1 SEHNR and CDR2 FQNEAQ come from the germline V gene (reference sequence). V was clipped by 5 bases and J by 4 bases, with 5 bases between them. Every isolated RNA sample was fully reverse transcribed, so sequencing captured expressed TCRB transcripts. Profiled with immunoSEQ multiplex PCR; TCRdb holds only in-frame clones, not every one. This sample carries hundreds of thousands of clones, over 10% of them seen once, and the ten largest clones take 0.045% to 0.05%. The study's findings and limits: Comparison showed that naive, central memory and Treg TCRB repertoires appeared more similar among patients than among healthy donors.

This sequence originates from a woman aged 18-29 years in good health. The material sequenced was naive CD4+ T cells from blood. The genes are TRBV7-9 and TRBJ1-2; D gene unclear. The CDR3 sequence is CASSRGYGYTF. For the CDR3, the DNA is TGTGCCAGCAGCCGAGGCTATGGCTACACCTTC.